This T cell receptor (beta chain) derives from a study of T cells expressing NK-cell markers. Turning to the study itself: Seven donors tested HCMV-seropositive and one tested seronegative among the eight sequenced. Study results and limitations: Four donors' CD3+CD56-NKG2C+ cells were dominated by the same clonotypes.

To note about this clonotype: Its antigen is as yet unknown.

Germline V gene sequence: CDR1 DFQATT, CDR2 SNEGSKA (reference sequence). CDR3 length equals 14 residues. The cDNA for TCR beta came from 5'RACE template switching with UMIs. TCRdb reanalyzed the 5' RACE reads, giving one entry per CDR3 protein sequence and no DNA. Here the sample table reports 200,000 to 300,000 distinct CDR3 sequences. Specimen: blood T cells: a sorted CD56 or NKG2C T cell subset, CD4+ or CD8+ T cells, or bulk PBMC T cells (not recorded which). The V call is TRBV20-1, the J call TRBJ1-1; the D call of TRBD1 rests on TCRdb alone, since no DNA is present to check it. The clonotype was recovered from a woman between 18 and 70 years old in good health. The CDR3 sequence is CSASSWGPHTEAFF.